Below, one TCR beta chain is given with its context. This specimen belongs to a study of blood T cells in healthy people across ages. As for the study in general: About one barcoded beta molecule per two T cells was the capture yield of template switching.

With 2 bases removed from V and 4 bases from J, the gap between germline ends came to 12 bases. The CDR3 is 14 residues long. Germline values: CDR1 KGHSH, CDR2 LQKENI. Using a J-beta primer mix together with a sample-barcoded 5' primer, a second PCR was run for about 6 to 11 cycles. TCRdb reanalysed the 5' RACE reads using MiXCR and keeps one entry per CDR3 protein. Of 920,000 or so distinct CDR3 sequences in the sample, more than 40% were seen once. V and J are TRBV18 and TRBJ2-7; the D gene could be TRBD1 or TRBD2 (5 bases each). Sequencing was performed on blood. The receptor's source is a woman in her fifties or sixties in good health. The CDR3 loop reads CASSPVGDLYEQYF. The CDR3, as DNA: TGTGCCAGCTCACCAGTAGGGGACCTTTACGAGCAGTACTTC.